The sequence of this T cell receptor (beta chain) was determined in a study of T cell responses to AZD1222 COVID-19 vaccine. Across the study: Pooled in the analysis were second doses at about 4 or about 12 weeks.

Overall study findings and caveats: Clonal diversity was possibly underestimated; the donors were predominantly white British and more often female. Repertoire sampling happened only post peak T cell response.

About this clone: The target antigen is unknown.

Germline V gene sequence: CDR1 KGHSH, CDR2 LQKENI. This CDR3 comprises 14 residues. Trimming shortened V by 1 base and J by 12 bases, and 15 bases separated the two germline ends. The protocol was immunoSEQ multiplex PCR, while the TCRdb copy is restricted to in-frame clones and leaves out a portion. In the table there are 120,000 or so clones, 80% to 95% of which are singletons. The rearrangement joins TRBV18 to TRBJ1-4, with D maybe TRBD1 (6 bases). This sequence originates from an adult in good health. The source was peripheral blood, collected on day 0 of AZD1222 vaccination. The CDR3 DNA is TGTGCCAGCTCACCACGGAGACAGGTGGGGGAACTGTTTTTT. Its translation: CASSPRRQVGELFF.